This T cell receptor (beta chain) was recorded in a study of T cell responses to AZD1222 COVID-19 vaccine. The wider study: Doses given second, at about 4 or about 12 weeks, were pooled. Points from the study as a whole: Regions left unmutated in variants are reportedly the target of nearly half of spike-specific TCRs.

This clone was seen a few times. Its antigen is as yet unknown. In germline, CDR1 is SEHNR, CDR2 FQNEAQ (reference sequence). V lost 1 base, J lost 7 bases, and 11 bases lay in between. This CDR3 contains 14 residues. Sequenced by immunoSEQ multiplex PCR; TCRdb stores in-frame clones only, minus some. The data show tens of thousands of clones, over 85% seen once. The chain is built from TRBV7-9 and TRBJ2-1, with a weak D call TRBD2 (5 bases). Material: peripheral blood, obtained on day 0 of AZD1222 vaccination. This sequence originates from an adult in good health. The CDR3 nucleotides read TGTGCCAGCAGCTTAGTGAGCGGCGGTAATGAGCAGTTCTTC. As protein: CASSLVSGGNEQFF.